The present T cell receptor beta chain was sequenced within a study of CD8+CD57+ T cells in acquired aplastic anemia (dated by TCRdb to the late 2010s). Regarding the research as a whole: DNA extracted from sorted CD4+ and CD8+ cells had a mean of about 3.3 ug, with a range of roughly 0.18 to 27.4 ug. CD8+CD57+ expansion was defined as frequency above the mean frequency observed in healthy subjects. Broad study findings and their caveats: Fewer than 30 CD8+ CDR3 sequences were found in both patients and controls but appeared to be highly expressed in patients and within the immunodominant clones of the patients. CD8+ Simpson's diversity did not differ significantly between patients and healthy controls (P=0.060).

This clonotype was seen at least ten times. What this receptor recognizes is not known. Base qualities are missing; no much larger clone stands one base away. Counted from cysteine to phenylalanine, this CDR3 has 14 amino acids. The entry retains the CDR3 DNA only, 42 bases that are in frame from base 1. CDR1 is given as SNHLY and CDR2 as FYNNEI, both from the germline V gene. After removal of 5 bases from V and 6 bases from J, the junction retains 6 bases not matched to a gene. Flow cytometry had shown CD8+CD57+ cell expansion in the patients selected for sequencing. Severe acquired aplastic anemia was diagnosed in all patients according to International Study of Aplastic Anemia and Agranulocytosis and Camitta criteria. No therapy had been received by the patients at the time of blood sampling. TCR repertoires of sorted CD4+ and CD8+ blood T cells from severe aplastic anemia patients and healthy subjects were deep-sequenced in the study. In the USA, patient enrollment took place under clinicaltrials.gov protocols 00001620, 01623167, 00001397, 00071045, 00081523 and 00961064. Ficoll-Paque density gradient centrifugation was used to isolate peripheral blood mononuclear cells. Before DNA was extracted, CD4+ and CD8+ T cells were sorted using either FACS or magnetic beads.

Profiling of TCR beta VDJ combinations and CDR3 sequences used genomic DNA as the template. An Illumina HiSeq 2000 was used for TCR repertoire sequencing. In the paper's pipeline: Repertoires were assessed using TRBV/TRBJ rearrangement plots, CDR3 size and DJ length profiles, and Simpson's diversity index. Whichever DNA sequence was most abundant in the deep sequencing data was defined as the immunodominant clone. CDR3 amino acid sequences were checked for sharing across subjects and were also compared against the VDJdb database and published repertoires. TCRdb's own reprocessing of the public reads used fastp at Q25 and MiXCR and kept productive beta chains. Each entry merges the rows of one CDR3 protein and shows their most common DNA and genes. TCRdb, not the original authors, processed these V and J calls. The sample table contains 450,000 to 550,000 distinct CDR3 sequences; only one count was recorded for over 25% of them. The biggest ten clones account for nearly 0.85% of the sample.

Sample: sorted CD4+, CD8+, or CD8+CD57+ T cells (not recorded which) from PBMCs. This TCR derives from a human donor with aplastic anemia. The chain was built from TRBV2 and TRBJ1-5, and 8 junctional nucleotides match TRBD1. The DNA sequence is given as TGTGCCAGCAGTTTACAGGGGGAGGGTCAGCCCCAGCATTTT. The translation is CASSLQGEGQPQHF.